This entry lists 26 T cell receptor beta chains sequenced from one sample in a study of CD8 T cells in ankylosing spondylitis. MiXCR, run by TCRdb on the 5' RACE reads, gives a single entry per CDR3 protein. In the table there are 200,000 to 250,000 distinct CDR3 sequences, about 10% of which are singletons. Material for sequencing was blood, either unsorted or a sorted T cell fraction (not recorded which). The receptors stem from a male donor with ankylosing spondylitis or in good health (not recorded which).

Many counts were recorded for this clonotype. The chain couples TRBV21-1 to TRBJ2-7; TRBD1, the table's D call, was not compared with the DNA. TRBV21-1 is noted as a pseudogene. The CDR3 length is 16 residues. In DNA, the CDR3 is TGTGCCAGCAGCACTCGACAGGGGTTCTTCACTTTCGAGCAGTACTTC. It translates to CASSTRQGFFTFEQYF.

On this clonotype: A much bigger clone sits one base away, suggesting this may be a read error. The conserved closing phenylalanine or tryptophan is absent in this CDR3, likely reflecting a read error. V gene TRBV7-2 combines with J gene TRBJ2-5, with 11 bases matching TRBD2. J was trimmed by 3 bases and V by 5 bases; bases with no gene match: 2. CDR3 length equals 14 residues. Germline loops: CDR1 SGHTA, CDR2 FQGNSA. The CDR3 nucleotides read TGTGCCAGCAGCGCGACTAGCGGGGAAGAGACCCAGTACTAC. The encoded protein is CASSATSGEETQYY.

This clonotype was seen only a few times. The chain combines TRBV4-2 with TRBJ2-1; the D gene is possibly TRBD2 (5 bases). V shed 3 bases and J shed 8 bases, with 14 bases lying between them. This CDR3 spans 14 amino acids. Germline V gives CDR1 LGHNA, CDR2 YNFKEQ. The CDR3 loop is CASSQPGKNHEQFF. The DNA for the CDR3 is TGTGCCAGCAGCCAGCCGGGAAAAAACCATGAGCAGTTCTTC.

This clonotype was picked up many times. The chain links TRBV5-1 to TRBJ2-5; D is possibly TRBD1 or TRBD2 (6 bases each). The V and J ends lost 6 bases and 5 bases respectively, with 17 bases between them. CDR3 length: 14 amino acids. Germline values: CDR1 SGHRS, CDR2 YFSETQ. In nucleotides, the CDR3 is TGCGCCAGCAAAGGCCTACGGGGGCAGGAGACCCAGTACTTC. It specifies CASKGLRGQETQYF.

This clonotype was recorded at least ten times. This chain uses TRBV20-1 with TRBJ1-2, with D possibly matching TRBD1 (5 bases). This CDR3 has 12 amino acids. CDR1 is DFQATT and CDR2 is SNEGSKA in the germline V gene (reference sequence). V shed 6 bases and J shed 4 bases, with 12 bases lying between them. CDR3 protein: CSAPGTFYGYTF. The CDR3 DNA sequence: TGCAGTGCGCCCGGGACCTTCTATGGCTACACCTTC.

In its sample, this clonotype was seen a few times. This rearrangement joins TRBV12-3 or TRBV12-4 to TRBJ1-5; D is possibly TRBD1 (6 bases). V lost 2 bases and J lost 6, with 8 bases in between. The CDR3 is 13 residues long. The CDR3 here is CASSLQGTQPQHF. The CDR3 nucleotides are TGTGCCAGCAGTTTACAGGGGACTCAGCCCCAGCATTTT.

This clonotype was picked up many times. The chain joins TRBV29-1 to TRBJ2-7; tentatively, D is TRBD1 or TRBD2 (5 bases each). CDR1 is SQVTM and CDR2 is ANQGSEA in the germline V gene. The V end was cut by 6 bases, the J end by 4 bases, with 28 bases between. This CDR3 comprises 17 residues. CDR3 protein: CSVTTWGPGKRSYEQYF. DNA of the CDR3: TGCAGCGTAACCACGTGGGGACCGGGAAAGCGGTCGTACGAGCAGTACTTC.

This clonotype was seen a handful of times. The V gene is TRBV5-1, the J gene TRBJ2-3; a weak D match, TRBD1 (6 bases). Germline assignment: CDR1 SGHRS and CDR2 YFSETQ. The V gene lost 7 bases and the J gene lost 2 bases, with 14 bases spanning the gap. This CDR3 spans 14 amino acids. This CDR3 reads CASRRTDNTDTQYF. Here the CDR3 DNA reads TGCGCCAGCCGCCGGACAGACAACACAGATACGCAGTATTTT.

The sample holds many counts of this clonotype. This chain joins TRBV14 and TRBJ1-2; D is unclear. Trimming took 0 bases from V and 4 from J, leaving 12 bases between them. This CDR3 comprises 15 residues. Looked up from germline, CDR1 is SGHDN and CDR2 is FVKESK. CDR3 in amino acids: CASSQDLAASYGYTF. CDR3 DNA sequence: TGTGCCAGCAGCCAAGATCTGGCGGCGAGCTATGGCTACACCTTC.

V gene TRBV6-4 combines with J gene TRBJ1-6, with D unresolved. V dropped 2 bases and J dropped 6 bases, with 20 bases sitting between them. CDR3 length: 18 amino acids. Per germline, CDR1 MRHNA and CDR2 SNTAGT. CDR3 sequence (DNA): TGTGCCAGCAGTGACCCAATTACGGTCCGGCCTTCTAATTCACCCCTCCACTTT. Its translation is CASSDPITVRPSNSPLHF.

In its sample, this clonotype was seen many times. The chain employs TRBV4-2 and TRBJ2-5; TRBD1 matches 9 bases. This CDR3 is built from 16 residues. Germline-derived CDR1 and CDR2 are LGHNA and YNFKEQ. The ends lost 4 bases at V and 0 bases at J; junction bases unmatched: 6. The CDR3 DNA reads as TGTGCCAGCAGCCGTACCGGGACAGGGAACCAAGAGACCCAGTACTTC. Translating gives CASSRTGTGNQETQYF.

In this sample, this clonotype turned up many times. This CDR3 reads CATSDITSGAYNEQFF. CDR3 nucleotide sequence: TGTGCCACCAGTGATATAACTAGCGGGGCCTACAATGAGCAGTTCTTC. The rearrangement uses TRBV24-1 and TRBJ2-1, with 10 bases that match TRBD2. The germline gives CDR1 KGHDR, CDR2 SFDVKD. The CDR3 is made up of 16 amino acids. The V and J ends lost 3 bases and 2 bases, in that order; junction bases with no gene match: 3.

DNA for the CDR3: TGTGCCAGCAGCCGAATCAGGGGGAATAATGAAAAACTGTTTTTT. As protein: CASSRIRGNNEKLFF. This chain uses TRBV11-2 with TRBJ1-4, with 7 bases aligning to TRBD1. The CDR3 has 15 amino acids. Germline-derived CDR1 and CDR2 are SGHAT and FQNNGV. J lost 4 bases, V lost 5 bases, and 7 bases had no gene match.

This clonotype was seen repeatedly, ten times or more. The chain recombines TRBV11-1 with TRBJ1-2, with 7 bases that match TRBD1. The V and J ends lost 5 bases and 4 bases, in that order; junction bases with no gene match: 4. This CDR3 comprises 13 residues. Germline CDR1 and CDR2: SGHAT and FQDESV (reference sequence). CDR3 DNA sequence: TGTGCCAGCAGCATAGACAGGGTCTATGGCTACACCTTC. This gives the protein CASSIDRVYGYTF.

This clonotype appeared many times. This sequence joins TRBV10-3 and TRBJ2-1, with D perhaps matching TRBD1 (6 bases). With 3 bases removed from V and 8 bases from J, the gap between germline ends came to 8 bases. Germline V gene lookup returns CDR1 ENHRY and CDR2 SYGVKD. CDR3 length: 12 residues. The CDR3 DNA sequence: TGTGCCATCAGTGAAGCAGGGGATGAGCAGTTCTTC. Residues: CAISEAGDEQFF.

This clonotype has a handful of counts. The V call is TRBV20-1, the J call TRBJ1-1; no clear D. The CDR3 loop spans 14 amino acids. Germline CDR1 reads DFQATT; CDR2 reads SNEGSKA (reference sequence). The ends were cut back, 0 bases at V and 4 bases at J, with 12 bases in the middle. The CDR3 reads CSARDRVRGTEAFF. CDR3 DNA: TGCAGTGCTAGAGATAGGGTCCGGGGCACTGAAGCTTTCTTT.

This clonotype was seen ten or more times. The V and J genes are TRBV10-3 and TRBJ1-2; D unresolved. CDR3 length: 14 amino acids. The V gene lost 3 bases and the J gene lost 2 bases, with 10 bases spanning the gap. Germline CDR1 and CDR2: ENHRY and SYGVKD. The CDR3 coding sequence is TGTGCCATCAGTGATAGGAAGACCAACTATGGCTACACCTTC. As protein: CAISDRKTNYGYTF.

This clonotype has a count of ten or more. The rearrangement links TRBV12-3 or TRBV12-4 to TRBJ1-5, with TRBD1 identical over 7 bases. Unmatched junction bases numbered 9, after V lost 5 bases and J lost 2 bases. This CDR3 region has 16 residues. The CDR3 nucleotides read TGTGCCAGCAGTATCAGGGGGTATCTAGGCAATCAGCCCCAGCATTTT. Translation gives CASSIRGYLGNQPQHF.

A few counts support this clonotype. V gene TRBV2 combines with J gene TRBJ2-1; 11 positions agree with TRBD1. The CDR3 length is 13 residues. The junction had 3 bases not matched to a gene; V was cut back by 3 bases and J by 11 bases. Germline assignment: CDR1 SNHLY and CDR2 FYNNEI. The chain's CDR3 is CASSDQDRGQQFF. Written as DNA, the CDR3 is TGTGCCAGCAGTGACCAGGACAGGGGGCAGCAGTTCTTC.

In DNA, the CDR3 is TGTGCCAGCAGAAGGAGCACAGGGGGCTCCTACGAGCAGTACTTC. Translated, it gives CASRRSTGGSYEQYF. The chain joins TRBV5-6 to TRBJ2-7, with 8 bases fitting TRBD1. V lost 5 bases and J lost 0; bases outside the gene matches: 7. CDR3 length equals 15 residues. Germline loops: CDR1 SGHDT, CDR2 YYEEEE.

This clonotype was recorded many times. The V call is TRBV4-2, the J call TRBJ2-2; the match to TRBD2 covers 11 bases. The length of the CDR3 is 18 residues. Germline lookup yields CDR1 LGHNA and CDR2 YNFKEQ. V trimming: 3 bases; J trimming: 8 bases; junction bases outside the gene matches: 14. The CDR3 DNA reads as TGTGCCAGCAGCCAGTATCTAGCGGGGGGACCCCCGAAAGGGGAGCTGTTTTTT. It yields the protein CASSQYLAGGPPKGELFF.

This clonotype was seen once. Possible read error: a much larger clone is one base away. The CDR3 DNA follows: TGCAGTGCTAGTAACTCGGGGCCGACTAATGAAAAACTGTTTTTT. Protein: CSASNSGPTNEKLFF. J is TRBJ1-4 and V is TRBV20-1; tentatively, D is TRBD1 (5 bases). Trimming stripped 3 bases from V and 2 bases from J, with 13 bases between. This CDR3 has 15 amino acids. The germline gives CDR1 DFQATT, CDR2 SNEGSKA (reference sequence).

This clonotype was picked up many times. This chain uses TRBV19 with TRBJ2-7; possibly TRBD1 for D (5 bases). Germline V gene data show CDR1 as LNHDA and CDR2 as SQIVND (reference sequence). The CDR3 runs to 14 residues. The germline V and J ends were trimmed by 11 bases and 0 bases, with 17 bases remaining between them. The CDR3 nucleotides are TGTGCCTGTTCTGGGGCAACTAACTCCTACGAGCAGTACTTC. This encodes CACSGATNSYEQYF.

DNA for the CDR3: TGCAGCGCCCGGACTGGCGGGACCGTTTTTGAGCAGTTCTTC. It specifies CSARTGGTVFEQFF. The chain links TRBV29-1 to TRBJ2-1; possible D gene TRBD2, 6 bases. Germline-derived CDR1 and CDR2 are SQVTM and ANQGSEA. CDR3 length equals 14 residues. V dropped 7 bases and J dropped 9 bases, with 22 bases sitting between them.

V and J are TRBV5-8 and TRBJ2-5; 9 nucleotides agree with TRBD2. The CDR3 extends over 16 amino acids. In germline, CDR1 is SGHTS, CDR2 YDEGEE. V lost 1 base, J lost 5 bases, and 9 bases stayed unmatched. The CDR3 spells CASSLLAGARQETQYF. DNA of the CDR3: TGTGCCAGCAGCTTGTTAGCGGGGGCTCGTCAGGAGACCCAGTACTTC.

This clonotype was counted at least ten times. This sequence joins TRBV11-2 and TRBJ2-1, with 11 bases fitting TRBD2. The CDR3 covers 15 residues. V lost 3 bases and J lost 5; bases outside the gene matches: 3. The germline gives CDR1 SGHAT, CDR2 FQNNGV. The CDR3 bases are TGTGCCAGCAGCTTGACTAGCGGGGTGAACAATGAGCAGTTCTTC. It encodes CASSLTSGVNNEQFF.